A single sample gave rise to the 2 T cell receptor beta chains below, sequenced in a study of regulatory T cells in long-lasting Graves disease (dated by TCRdb to about 2021). Libraries were made using multiplex PCR. TCRdb lists the instrument as Illumina HiSeq 4000. CDR3 regions were amplified by Arm-PCR with iRepertoire HTBI primers to construct TCR beta libraries. Using fastp at Q25 and MiXCR, TCRdb reprocessed the public reads and kept productive beta chains. Rows merge per CDR3 protein into single entries with the most common DNA and genes. Here the sample has approximately 400,000 distinct CDR3 sequences; 20% to 30% occur a single time. The leading ten clones occupy approximately 28% of the sample. The sample's time point label, decoded: persistent/refractory GD, antithyroid drugs over 5 years with positive TRAb. RNA was extracted from PBMCs in TRIzol for both TCR sequencing and RNA sequencing.

Specimen: peripheral blood mononuclear cells (PBMCs), collected when the disease was refractory, from a patient treated with antithyroid drugs. The receptors were gathered from a female donor with Graves disease.

The chain has TRBV6-1 and TRBJ2-5; the match to TRBD2 covers 7 bases. CDR3 length: 14 residues. With 7 bases clipped from V and 1 base from J, the junction kept 6 bases outside the gene matches. CDR1 and CDR2 from the germline V gene are MNHNS and SASEGT. The CDR3 region is CASIWGRVQETQYF. The CDR3 DNA follows: TGTGCCAGCATTTGGGGGAGGGTCCAAGAGACCCAGTACTTC.

The CDR3, as DNA: TGTGCCACGGGGACAGGGATATATGAAAAACTGTTTTTT. Encoded protein: CATGTGIYEKLFF. The J gene is TRBJ1-4, the V gene TRBV10-3, with 9 bases lining up with TRBD1. The CDR3 extends over 13 amino acids. V lost 10 bases and J lost 6; bases outside the gene matches: 6. The germline V gene has CDR1 ENHRY and CDR2 SYGVKD.